This is a list of T cell receptor beta chains from one sample in a study of vaccination effects on CD4 cells after COVID-19. TCRdb keeps only in-frame clones here, not all; method: immunoSEQ multiplex PCR. The table shows around 46,000 clones, with 50% to 70% occurring only once. No antigen has been identified for these receptors. The material sequenced was CD4+ T cells from PBMCs cultured without peptide, taken before COVID-19 vaccination. The receptors shown here come from a human donor who received a COVID-19 vaccine. The CDR3 runs from the conserved cysteine through the conserved F or W. The D gene is left open where the match is weak. Some rows have no size entry. The others give once, few or many, or a class for an expanded clone.

CDR3nt: TGTGCCAGCAGCCTCGGAGAGAGCTCCTACAATGAGCAGTTCTTC
CDR3aa: CASSLGESSYNEQFF
d_gene: NA
len: 15
abundance: NA
j_gene: TRBJ2-1
v_gene: TRBV5-5

CDR3nt: TGTGCCAGCAGCTATGAGAGGAATCAGCCCCAGCATTTT
CDR3aa: CASSYERNQPQHF
d_gene: NA
len: 13
abundance: few
j_gene: TRBJ1-5
v_gene: TRBV7-8

CDR3nt: TGTGCCAGCAGCCCAGGACAGGGGCGCTCTGGGGCCAACGTCCTGACTTTC
CDR3aa: CASSPGQGRSGANVLTF
d_gene: TRBD1
len: 17
abundance: NA
j_gene: TRBJ2-6
v_gene: TRBV5-4

CDR3nt: TGTGCCAGCAAAAAGGCCCACTCCTATAATTCACCCCTCCACTTT
CDR3aa: CASKKAHSYNSPLHF
d_gene: NA
len: 15
abundance: NA
j_gene: TRBJ1-6
v_gene: TRBV11-2

CDR3nt: TGTGCCAGCAGCTGGGGACAGGGTAGGACTGAAGCTTTCTTT
CDR3aa: CASSWGQGRTEAFF
d_gene: TRBD1
len: 14
abundance: NA
j_gene: TRBJ1-1
v_gene: TRBV6-6

CDR3nt: TGTGCCAGTATTTTTGGGACAGTTAACTATGGCTACACCTTC
CDR3aa: CASIFGTVNYGYTF
d_gene: TRBD1
len: 14
abundance: NA
j_gene: TRBJ1-2
v_gene: TRBV2

CDR3nt: TGTGCCAGCAGCCAAGGGGGGGCGTCGAATGAAAAACTGTTTTTT
CDR3aa: CASSQGGASNEKLFF
d_gene: NA
len: 15
abundance: NA
j_gene: TRBJ1-4
v_gene: TRBV14

CDR3nt: TGTGCCAGCAGCGGTCTAGCTTCGGGCCGCCCCGGGACAGATACGCAGTATTTT
CDR3aa: CASSGLASGRPGTDTQYF
d_gene: NA
len: 18
abundance: few
j_gene: TRBJ2-3
v_gene: TRBV5-4

CDR3nt: TGTGCCAGCAGCTTGGGGAGGGACACTGAAGCTTTCTTT
CDR3aa: CASSLGRDTEAFF
d_gene: NA
len: 13
abundance: once
j_gene: TRBJ1-1
v_gene: TRBV5-4

CDR3nt: TGTGCCAGCACCCTTCGATGGACAGGGCAACTAGCCAAAAACATTCAGTACTTC
CDR3aa: CASTLRWTGQLAKNIQYF
d_gene: NA
len: 18
abundance: once
j_gene: TRBJ2-4
v_gene: TRBV21-1

CDR3nt: TGTGCCATCAGCGACCCCGGAGAGACCCAGTACTTC
CDR3aa: CAISDPGETQYF
d_gene: NA
len: 12
abundance: NA
j_gene: TRBJ2-5
v_gene: TRBV10-3

CDR3nt: TGTGCCAGCTCACGCACAGATACGCAGTATTTT
CDR3aa: CASSRTDTQYF
d_gene: NA
len: 11
abundance: NA
j_gene: TRBJ2-3
v_gene: TRBV18

CDR3nt: TGTGCCAGCAGCCACGGACAGGGGGCGTTAAGGGCCGGGGAGCTGTTTTTT
CDR3aa: CASSHGQGALRAGELFF
d_gene: TRBD1
len: 17
abundance: NA
j_gene: TRBJ2-2
v_gene: TRBV9

CDR3nt: TGTGCCAGCAGCTTACAGGCGGGAACGAACACCGGGGAGCTGTTTTTT
CDR3aa: CASSLQAGTNTGELFF
d_gene: NA
len: 16
abundance: NA
j_gene: TRBJ2-2
v_gene: TRBV13

CDR3nt: TGTGCCAGCAGCCCTGGAGGGTATGGCTACACCTTC
CDR3aa: CASSPGGYGYTF
d_gene: NA
len: 12
abundance: NA
j_gene: TRBJ1-2
v_gene: TRBV3-1/TRBV3-2

CDR3nt: TGTGCCAGCAGTGATTTGGGTTTTTCGACAGGGCTTAGCAATCAGCCCCAGCATTTT
CDR3aa: CASSDLGFSTGLSNQPQHF
d_gene: TRBD1
len: 19
abundance: NA
j_gene: TRBJ1-5
v_gene: TRBV2

CDR3nt: TGTGCCAGCAGTTACTTGGTAGGAGGAAACACCATATATTTT
CDR3aa: CASSYLVGGNTIYF
d_gene: NA
len: 14
abundance: NA
j_gene: TRBJ1-3
v_gene: TRBV6-5

CDR3nt: TGTGCCAGCAGCTTAAGTGGTGACGGGTTTGAAGCTTTCTTT
CDR3aa: CASSLSGDGFEAFF
d_gene: NA
len: 14
abundance: once
j_gene: TRBJ1-1
v_gene: TRBV11-2

CDR3nt: TGTGCCAGTAGTAATCAGGGGAGCTTGGGCGAAAAACTGTTTTTT
CDR3aa: CASSNQGSLGEKLFF
d_gene: NA
len: 15
abundance: NA
j_gene: TRBJ1-4
v_gene: TRBV19

CDR3nt: TGTGCCAGCACCCCGACTGTGGGCAAAAACATTCAGTACTTC
CDR3aa: CASTPTVGKNIQYF
d_gene: NA
len: 14
abundance: NA
j_gene: TRBJ2-4
v_gene: TRBV28

CDR3nt: TGTGCCAGCAGTGATGTACCGACAGGGTTTGGGACCCAGTACTTC
CDR3aa: CASSDVPTGFGTQYF
d_gene: TRBD1
len: 15
abundance: NA
j_gene: TRBJ2-5
v_gene: TRBV2

CDR3nt: TGTGCCAGCAGCCAAGCTTATGGCTACACCTTC
CDR3aa: CASSQAYGYTF
d_gene: NA
len: 11
abundance: few
j_gene: TRBJ1-2
v_gene: TRBV3-1/TRBV3-2

CDR3nt: TGTGCCAGCAGCTCGTCGACAGCATCCTCTGGAAACACCATATATTTT
CDR3aa: CASSSSTASSGNTIYF
d_gene: NA
len: 16
abundance: NA
j_gene: TRBJ1-3
v_gene: TRBV7-9

CDR3nt: TGTGCCAGCAGCTCAAGACCGGGACAGAGTAATGAAAAACTGTTTTTT
CDR3aa: CASSSRPGQSNEKLFF
d_gene: TRBD1
len: 16
abundance: NA
j_gene: TRBJ1-4
v_gene: TRBV7-8

CDR3nt: TGTGCCAGCAGCCGACAGGGGGCGCGCGGCTACACCTTC
CDR3aa: CASSRQGARGYTF
d_gene: TRBD1
len: 13
abundance: few
j_gene: TRBJ1-2
v_gene: TRBV6-2/TRBV6-3

CDR3nt: TGTGCCAGCAGTGAAGCGTTTCCGGCAGATAATGAAAAACTGTTTTTT
CDR3aa: CASSEAFPADNEKLFF
d_gene: NA
len: 16
abundance: NA
j_gene: TRBJ1-4
v_gene: TRBV6-1